A selection of T cell receptor beta chains follows, all from one sample in a study of cytotoxic CD8 clonotypes in ibrutinib-treated CLL. Produced via immunoSEQ multiplex PCR; TCRdb's table is partial and in-frame only. This table has roughly 220,000 clones, more than 75% appearing once. Sequencing was performed on PBMCs, taken after 12 months of ibrutinib treatment. Receptors originate from a human donor with chronic lymphocytic leukemia. Both conserved end residues are part of each CDR3. A D gene is named only where the DNA matches it firmly. Some rows mark clone size as missing; the rest say once, few, many or name a class of expanded clone.

j_call clone_size d_call v_call cdr3_nt cdr3_aa
TRBJ2-6 NA NA TRBV6-5 TGTGCCAGCTCCCCAGGATCAGGAGGGGCCAACGTCCTGACTTTC CASSPGSGGANVLTF
TRBJ2-7 NA TRBD2 TRBV5-1 TGCGCCAGCAGCTTGGGGCGAGCGGGAAGGGATGAGCAGTACTTC CASSLGRAGRDEQYF
TRBJ1-2 NA NA TRBV7-9 TGTGCCAGCACCCCGGGGGGCGCGATCGATGGCTACACCTTC CASTPGGAIDGYTF
TRBJ2-5 NA TRBD1 TRBV5-1 TGCGCCAGCAGCTTGACGGGACAGGGTCGAGAGACCCAGTACTTC CASSLTGQGRETQYF
TRBJ2-7 NA TRBD2 TRBV5-4 TGTGCCAGCAGCTTGGATTTCGGCGGGAGGGCCTACGAGCAGTACTTC CASSLDFGGRAYEQYF
TRBJ2-3 few TRBD1 TRBV6-1 TGTGCCAGCAGTGAAGACAGGGGGAGCACAGATACGCAGTATTTT CASSEDRGSTDTQYF
TRBJ1-2 NA NA TRBV13 TGTGCCAGCAGCTTAAGTGGACCCTGCTACACCTTC CASSLSGPCYTF
TRBJ2-2 NA TRBD2 TRBV7-3 TGTGCCAGCAGCTCCCCGGGAGCGGGGGGTTTCGCGAACACCGGGGAGCTGTTTTTT CASSSPGAGGFANTGELFF
TRBJ2-1 NA TRBD2 TRBV7-3 TGTGCCAGCAGTCTCCCCCTTGGCGCGGGAGAGTACAATGAGCAGTTCTTC CASSLPLGAGEYNEQFF
TRBJ2-1 NA NA TRBV7-9 TGTGCCAGCAGCGCGCAGGGTTCTCCCTACAATGAGCAGTTCTTC CASSAQGSPYNEQFF
TRBJ2-1 few NA TRBV6-1 TGTGCCAGCAGTGTAGGTGGGGGACTGCCCTACAATGAGCAGTTCTTC CASSVGGGLPYNEQFF
TRBJ1-5 NA TRBD1 TRBV4-1 TGCGCCAGCAGCCATACCGTGGACAGGGCTATCAATCAGCCCCAGCATTTT CASSHTVDRAINQPQHF
TRBJ2-7 NA NA TRBV5-1 TGCGCCAGCAGCTTGGAGGGGCCCAACTACGAGCAGTACTTC CASSLEGPNYEQYF
TRBJ1-2 NA TRBD1 TRBV4-1 TGCGCCAGCAGCCTCGACAGGGGTGGCTATGGCTACACCTTC CASSLDRGGYGYTF
TRBJ2-1 NA TRBD2 TRBV11-2 TGTGCCAGCAGCTTAGGGGTAGCGGGACAATTTTACACGTTGGAGCAGTTCTTC CASSLGVAGQFYTLEQFF
TRBJ2-2 NA NA TRBV27 TGTGCCAGCAGTTATCAAAACACCGGGGAGCTGTTTTTT CASSYQNTGELFF
TRBJ1-2 NA NA TRBV6-1 TGTGCCAGCAGTGGACCCGGGACCTCCTATGGCTACACCTTC CASSGPGTSYGYTF
TRBJ2-3 NA NA TRBV11-3 TGTGCCAGCAGCTTAGATCTGGAAGGAGATACGCAGTATTTT CASSLDLEGDTQYF
TRBJ1-2 NA TRBD1 TRBV6-5 TGTGCCAGCAGTCGCGACAGGGATCGTAGCTACACCTTC CASSRDRDRSYTF
TRBJ1-5 NA NA TRBV4-1 TGCGCCAGCAGCCAGGTATTGGTGTTGGTCGGGAGCAATCAGCCCCAGCATTTT CASSQVLVLVGSNQPQHF
TRBJ2-2 NA NA TRBV10-3 TGTGCCATCAGACCAACTAGGGCGGACGCCGGGGAGCTGTTTTTT CAIRPTRADAGELFF
TRBJ2-7 NA TRBD1 TRBV5-1 TGCGCCAGCAGCGGGGGGACAGGGTACAGCGAGCAGTACTTC CASSGGTGYSEQYF
TRBJ2-3 few NA TRBV11-2 TGTGCCAGCAGCTTAGAAGTCATCGGAGGGCAGTATTTT CASSLEVIGGQYF
TRBJ1-6 few NA TRBV7-3 TGTGCCAGCAGCACCGACGGAAATTCACCCCTCCACTTT CASSTDGNSPLHF
TRBJ1-1 once NA TRBV5-1 TGCGCCAGCAGCCCATCACAGGGGAACACTGAAGCTTTCTTT CASSPSQGNTEAFF
TRBJ2-4 NA TRBD1 TRBV5-1 TGCGCCAGCAGCTCCACAGGGGGCTTGGACATTCAGTACTTC CASSSTGGLDIQYF
TRBJ1-6 NA NA TRBV14 TGTGCCAGCAGCCTCGGACTGACGAGCTCCTATAATTCACCCCTCCACTTT CASSLGLTSSYNSPLHF
TRBJ2-7 NA NA TRBV19 TGTGCCAGTAGTGTCAGGTGTTCTAAGCAGTACTTC CASSVRCSKQYF
TRBJ2-2 NA NA TRBV13 TGTGCCAGCAGCCCCGCCGTGGGAGACTCGAACACCGGGGAGCTGTTTTTT CASSPAVGDSNTGELFF
TRBJ1-5 NA NA TRBV6-5 TGTGCCAGCAGGGGGTCAGATAATCAGCCCCAGCATTTT CASRGSDNQPQHF
TRBJ2-1 NA TRBD1 TRBV9 TGTGCCAGCAGCGAAGGGGACAGGGTATTAAATGAGCAGTTCTTC CASSEGDRVLNEQFF
TRBJ2-7 NA TRBD1 TRBV11-2 TGTGCCAGCAGGGACAATACAGGGGGTGTGCAGTACTTC CASRDNTGGVQYF
TRBJ1-2 NA NA TRBV5-8 TGTGCCAGCACTCGTGGGACCACTAACTATGGCTACACCTTC CASTRGTTNYGYTF
TRBJ2-5 few TRBD2 TRBV2 TGTGCCAGCAGGGCGGGACTAGCGGAGACCCAGTACTTC CASRAGLAETQYF
TRBJ1-6 many TRBD1 TRBV28 TGTGCCAGCAAAACGGGACAGGGAGGTTCACCCCTCCACTTT CASKTGQGGSPLHF
TRBJ1-2 NA NA TRBV29-1 TGCAGCGTTGCGCAGAACTATGGCTACACCTTC CSVAQNYGYTF
TRBJ2-7 NA TRBD2 TRBV30 TGTGCCTGGAGTGGGGGGGGACGGGAGCAGTACTTC CAWSGGGREQYF
TRBJ2-6 NA NA TRBV5-1 TGCGCCAGCAGCTTGACAGGGTCTGGGGCCAACGTCCTGACTTTC CASSLTGSGANVLTF
TRBJ1-5 NA NA TRBV5-6 TGTGCCAGCAGCTTTTACGGCTTCACGGGTCTCAATCAGCCCCAGCATTTT CASSFYGFTGLNQPQHF
TRBJ2-5 many NA TRBV10-3 TGTGCCATCGGGAGCGGGCCCCTGGGAGTCCAGTACTTC CAIGSGPLGVQYF